The rows below give T cell receptor beta chains drawn from one sample of a study of blood T cell repertoires in COVID-19. Profiling relied on immunoSEQ multiplex PCR, and the TCRdb table lists in-frame clones only, not all of them. The data hold about 190,000 clones, with 75% to 90% observed a single time. Sequences were obtained from peripheral blood. Receptors were obtained from a young man with acute or convalescent COVID-19. CDR3s include the opening cysteine and the closing phenylalanine or tryptophan. The D gene is left open where the match is weak. Where a row states a size, it is once, few, many or the class of an expanded clone; other rows omit it.

D,J,size,V,CDR3,DNA
TRBD2,TRBJ2-5,.,TRBV15,CATSRGDLAGSNQETQYF,TGTGCCACCAGCAGAGGTGATCTAGCGGGGTCGAATCAAGAGACCCAGTACTTC
.,TRBJ2-1,.,TRBV28,CASSFQGNEQFF,TGTGCCAGCAGTTTCCAGGGAAATGAGCAGTTCTTC
.,TRBJ1-2,.,TRBV7-8,CASSSGFYGYTF,TGTGCCAGCAGCTCAGGCTTCTATGGCTACACCTTC
TRBD2,TRBJ2-1,.,TRBV27,CASRPGLAAYNEQFF,TGTGCCAGCAGACCGGGACTAGCGGCCTACAATGAGCAGTTCTTC
TRBD1,TRBJ2-6,.,TRBV7-8,CASSVRDRVFGANVLTF,TGTGCCAGCAGCGTCCGGGACAGGGTCTTTGGGGCCAACGTCCTGACTTTC
TRBD1,TRBJ1-1,.,TRBV28,CASSLSGGRRTEAFF,TGTGCCAGCAGTTTGTCAGGGGGGAGGAGAACTGAAGCTTTCTTT
.,TRBJ1-2,once,TRBV27,CASRIQGGGDGYTF,TGTGCCAGCAGAATCCAAGGGGGTGGGGATGGCTACACCTTC
.,TRBJ1-4,.,TRBV19,CASSNPGQTEKLFF,TGTGCCAGTAGTAATCCAGGACAAACTGAAAAACTGTTTTTT
.,TRBJ1-2,.,TRBV2,CASRETVSNYGYTF,TGTGCCAGCAGGGAGACAGTCTCTAACTATGGCTACACCTTC
TRBD2,TRBJ2-1,.,TRBV24-1,CATSDLRPGGGALNYNEQFF,TGTGCCACCAGTGATTTGCGGCCGGGCGGGGGGGCACTAAATTACAATGAGCAGTTCTTC
.,TRBJ1-6,once,TRBV30,CACQSGGSSYNSPLHF,TGTGCCTGTCAAAGCGGGGGTAGCTCCTATAATTCACCCCTCCACTTT
TRBD1,TRBJ2-7,.,TRBV9,CASSVAPRGSYEQYF,TGTGCCAGCAGCGTAGCGCCCAGGGGGTCCTACGAGCAGTACTTC
TRBD2,TRBJ2-3,.,TRBV5-1,CASSLLAGYTDTQYF,TGCGCCAGCAGCTTACTAGCGGGCTACACAGATACGCAGTATTTT
.,TRBJ1-5,.,TRBV28,CASSLLGQGSGRAQHF,TGTGCCAGCAGTCTCCTTGGGCAGGGGAGCGGACGGGCCCAGCATTTT
.,TRBJ1-1,few,TRBV2,CASSNSPEAFF,TGTGCCAGCAGTAACAGCCCAGAAGCTTTCTTT
.,TRBJ2-7,.,TRBV5-1,CASSLRQTYEQYF,TGCGCCAGCAGCTTGAGACAAACCTACGAGCAGTACTTC
.,TRBJ1-2,.,TRBV5-1,CASSPGDYRGYTF,TGCGCCAGCAGCCCGGGGGATTATCGTGGCTACACCTTC
TRBD2,TRBJ2-1,once,TRBV11-3,CASSSAGGVNNEQFF,TGTGCCAGCAGCTCGGCGGGAGGGGTGAACAATGAGCAGTTCTTC
.,TRBJ1-4,.,TRBV11-1,CASSSQTGGNEKLFF,TGTGCCAGCAGCTCCCAGACCGGAGGAAATGAAAAACTGTTTTTT
.,TRBJ1-2,.,TRBV19,CASRGTGHGYTF,TGTGCCAGTAGAGGGACTGGGCACGGCTACACCTTC
TRBD1,TRBJ2-2,.,TRBV13,CASSVRDRLNTGELFF,TGTGCCAGCAGCGTCCGGGACAGGTTAAACACCGGGGAGCTGTTTTTT
TRBD1,TRBJ1-5,.,TRBV20-1,CSARTGDLQHF,TGCAGTGCCCGGACAGGGGACCTCCAGCATTTT
TRBD1,TRBJ1-1,once,TRBV28,CASRQGGMNTEAFF,TGTGCCAGCAGACAGGGGGGAATGAACACTGAAGCTTTCTTT
TRBD2,TRBJ2-5,.,TRBV9,CASSVGVGGYETQYF,TGTGCCAGCAGCGTAGGAGTGGGAGGGTATGAGACCCAGTACTTC
.,TRBJ1-2,once,TRBV28,CASSYPPWTANYGYTF,TGTGCCAGCAGTTACCCACCATGGACAGCTAACTATGGCTACACCTTC
.,TRBJ2-1,.,TRBV3-1/TRBV3-2,CASSQTSGEQFF,TGTGCCAGCAGCCAAACGAGCGGTGAGCAGTTCTTC
TRBD2,TRBJ2-5,.,TRBV9,CASSATSGEGETQYF,TGTGCCAGCAGCGCCACTAGCGGGGAGGGAGAGACCCAGTACTTC
TRBD1,TRBJ1-6,.,TRBV6-6,CASRTGDNSPLHF,TGTGCCAGCAGGACAGGGGATAATTCACCCCTCCACTTT